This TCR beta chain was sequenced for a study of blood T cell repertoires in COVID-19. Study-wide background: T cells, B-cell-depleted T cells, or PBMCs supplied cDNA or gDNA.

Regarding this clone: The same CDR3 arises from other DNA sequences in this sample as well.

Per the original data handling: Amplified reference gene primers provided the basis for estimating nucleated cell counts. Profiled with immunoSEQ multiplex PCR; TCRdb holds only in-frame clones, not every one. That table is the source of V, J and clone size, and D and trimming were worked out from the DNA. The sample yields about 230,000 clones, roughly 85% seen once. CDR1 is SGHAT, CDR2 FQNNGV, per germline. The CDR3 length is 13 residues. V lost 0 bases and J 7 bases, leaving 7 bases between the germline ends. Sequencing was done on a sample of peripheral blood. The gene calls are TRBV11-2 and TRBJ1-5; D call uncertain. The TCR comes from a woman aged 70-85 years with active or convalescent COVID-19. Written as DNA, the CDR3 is TGTGCCAGCAGCTTAGATCGAGGGCAGCCCCAGCATTTT. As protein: CASSLDRGQPQHF. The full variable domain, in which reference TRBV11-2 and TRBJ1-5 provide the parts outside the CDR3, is EAGVAQSPRYKIIEKRQSVAFWCNPISGHATLYWYQQILGQGPKLLIQFQNNGVVDDSQLPKDRFSAERLKGVDSTLKIQPAKLEDSAVYLCASSLDRGQPQHFGDGTRLSIL.